This T cell receptor (beta chain) was profiled in a study of T cell responses to AZD1222 COVID-19 vaccine. Study results and limitations: Vaccine-associated CD4 TCRs ranged over spike, dominating at 160-218 and 743-854.

A note on this clone: Its specificity is not known.

The CDR3 is 19 amino acids. The V gene end was trimmed by 0 bases and the J gene end by 4 bases; junction bases not matched to a gene: 14. Data came from immunoSEQ multiplex PCR; TCRdb stores just in-frame clones and leaves some out. The sample gives approximately 190,000 clones, approximately 91% of which show up once; 0.99% is in the top ten. The sequencing used peripheral blood, collected on day 0 of AZD1222 vaccination. The TCR originated in an adult in good health. This sequence joins TRBV23-1 and TRBJ2-1; 8 bases line up with TRBD1. TRBV23-1 is an open reading frame whose function is uncertain. CDR3 nucleotide sequence: TGCGCCAGCAGTCAATCGCTAGGAGGGCCGGGACAGGCTTACAATGAGCAGTTCTTC. Translating it yields CASSQSLGGPGQAYNEQFF.